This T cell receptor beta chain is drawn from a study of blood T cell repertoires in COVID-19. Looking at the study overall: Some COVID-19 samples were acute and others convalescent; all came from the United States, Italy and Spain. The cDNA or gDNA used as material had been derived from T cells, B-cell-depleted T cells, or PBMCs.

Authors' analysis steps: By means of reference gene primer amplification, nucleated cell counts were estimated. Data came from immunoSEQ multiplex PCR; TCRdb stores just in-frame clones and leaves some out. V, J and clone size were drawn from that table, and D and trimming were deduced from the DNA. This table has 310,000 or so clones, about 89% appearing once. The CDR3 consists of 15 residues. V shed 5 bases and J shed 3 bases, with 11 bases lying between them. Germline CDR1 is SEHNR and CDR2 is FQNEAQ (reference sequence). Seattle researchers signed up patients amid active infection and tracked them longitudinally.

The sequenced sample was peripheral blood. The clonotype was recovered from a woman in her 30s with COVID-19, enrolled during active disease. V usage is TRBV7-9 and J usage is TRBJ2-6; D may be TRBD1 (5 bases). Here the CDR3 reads CASSPTGGGANVLTF. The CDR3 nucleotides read TGTGCCAGCAGCCCCACAGGCGGTGGGGCCAACGTCCTGACTTTC.